The 24 T cell receptor beta chains listed next were all sequenced from one sample in a study of technical replicates of blood from a few donors (dated by TCRdb to about 2017). Libraries were made using the immunoSEQ multiplex PCR assay. Imported from immuneACCESS, the table was reduced by TCRdb to in-frame sequences with V and J called. These copies leave out some clones; in studies compared against another copy, an unresolved V gene accounts for under half, and the cause of the remainder is not known. Present in this sample are tens of thousands of clones, roughly 93% of which were seen just once. The ten largest make up approximately 0.25% of the sample. Sequenced material: T cells isolated from PBMCs. The receptor set was obtained from a human donor in good health.

V gene TRBV7-9 combines with J gene TRBJ2-7; tentative D call: TRBD2 (7 bases). V was trimmed by 3 bases and J by 6 bases, leaving 18 bases between them. The CDR3 is made up of 15 amino acids. The germline V gene encodes CDR1 SEHNR and CDR2 FQNEAQ (reference sequence). The CDR3 nucleotides read TGTGCCAGCAGCTTTAACGGGGGGCCCGGGTCCGAGCAGTACTTC. It specifies CASSFNGGPGSEQYF.

J is TRBJ2-2 and V is TRBV5-1, with D tentatively TRBD1 (6 bases). This CDR3 contains 15 residues. Trimming took off 0 bases at V and 6 bases at J, with 12 bases between the two ends. CDR1 SGHRS and CDR2 YFSETQ come from the germline V gene. The CDR3 bases are TGCGCCAGCAGCTTGGACAGGGTAGTGGCCGGGGAGCTGTTTTTT. Translating gives CASSLDRVVAGELFF.

CDR3 sequence: CASSFRTSGGYNEQFF. For the CDR3, the DNA is TGTGCCAGCAGCTTCAGGACTAGCGGGGGTTACAATGAGCAGTTCTTC. The chain links TRBV7-9 to TRBJ2-1, with 13 bases matching TRBD2. CDR3 length: 16 amino acids. From germline, CDR1 is SEHNR and CDR2 FQNEAQ (reference sequence). V was pared by 3 bases and J by 4 bases, with 3 bases of the junction left unmatched.

CDR3 sequence reads: CASSPRGGRQFF. The CDR3 DNA follows: TGTGCCAGCAGCCCCCGTGGCGGCAGGCAGTTCTTC. The rearrangement links TRBV13 to TRBJ2-1, with D unclear. Trimming removed 5 bases at V and 12 bases at J, with 14 bases between. Germline CDR1 reads PRHDT; CDR2 reads FYEKMQ (reference sequence). The CDR3 totals 12 residues.

The rearrangement joins TRBV6-5 to TRBJ2-3; D gene uncertain. Between the trimmed V and J ends, which lost 1 base and 1 base, there was a span of 9 bases. The CDR3 length is 15 residues. Germline V gives CDR1 MNHEY, CDR2 SVGAGI. This CDR3 reads CASSYFVSGTDTQYF. DNA of the CDR3: TGTGCCAGCAGTTACTTCGTCTCGGGCACAGATACGCAGTATTTT.

This clone showed up just a few times. The chain uses TRBV4-2 and TRBJ2-5; 15 nucleotides match TRBD2. The V gene's germline CDR1 is LGHNA and CDR2 YNFKEQ. The V and J ends lost 3 bases and 2 bases, in that order; junction bases with no gene match: 4. This CDR3 spans 17 amino acids. The CDR3 DNA sequence: TGTGCCAGCAGCCAGGGTGGACTAGCGGGAGGGCAAGAGACCCAGTACTTC. Encoded protein: CASSQGGLAGGQETQYF.

The genes are TRBV7-6 and TRBJ1-5; 8 nucleotides line up with TRBD1. V lost 4 bases and J lost 7; bases outside the gene matches: 6. CDR1 and CDR2 (germline): SGHVS, FNYEAQ. The length of the CDR3 is 14 residues. The CDR3 loop reads CASSSNRGGQPQHF. The CDR3 coding sequence is TGTGCCAGCAGCTCGAACAGGGGGGGCCAGCCCCAGCATTTT.

CDR3 coding DNA: TGTGCCAGCAGCTTCGGTTTTCTTGGGGCGAATAGCGGAGAGACCCAGTACTTC. Protein product: CASSFGFLGANSGETQYF. The chain is built from TRBV5-6 and TRBJ2-5; possible D gene TRBD2, 6 bases. Trimming left V 2 bases short and J 4 bases short, with 24 bases between. The germline V gene has CDR1 SGHDT and CDR2 YYEEEE. The length of the CDR3 is 18 residues.

The V gene is TRBV27, the J gene TRBJ1-3; D remains unclear. The length of the CDR3 is 11 residues. Trimming pared 5 bases from V and 4 bases from J, leaving 3 bases between. The germline gives CDR1 MNHEY, CDR2 SMNVEV (reference sequence). Here the CDR3 DNA reads TGTGCCAGCAGTCAAGGAAACACCATATATTTT. Translating it yields CASSQGNTIYF.

V and J are TRBV6-1 and TRBJ2-1, with 11 positions matching TRBD2. The V gene's germline CDR1 is MNHNS and CDR2 SASEGT. V shed 6 bases, J shed 10 bases, and the junction held 11 bases outside the gene matches. This CDR3 has 15 amino acids. CDR3 protein: CASRHIAGGPWEQFF. CDR3 in DNA: TGTGCCAGCAGACACATAGCGGGGGGGCCGTGGGAGCAGTTCTTC.

The chain joins TRBV5-1 to TRBJ2-1; D is possibly TRBD2 (5 bases). CDR1 is SGHRS and CDR2 is YFSETQ in the germline V gene. The CDR3 totals 15 residues. Trimming pared 0 bases from V and 4 bases from J, leaving 11 bases between. Here the CDR3 DNA reads TGCGCCAGCAGCTTGGTCGGGGTGTCGTACAATGAGCAGTTCTTC. Translation gives CASSLVGVSYNEQFF. Together with reference TRBV5-1 and TRBJ2-1, the CDR3 gives the full variable domain: KAGVTQTPRYLIKTRGQQVTLSCSPISGHRSVSWYQQTPGQGLQFLFEYFSETQRNKGNFPGRFSGRQFSNSRSEMNVSTLELGDSALYLCASSLVGVSYNEQFFGPGTRLTVL.

This chain uses TRBV11-2 with TRBJ2-7, with a tentative D call TRBD2 (6 bases). The CDR3 sequence is 15 residues long. Per the germline V gene, CDR1 is SGHAT and CDR2 is FQNNGV. The V and J ends lost 5 bases and 5 bases respectively, with 19 bases between them. The CDR3, as DNA: TGTGCCAGCAGCATATTGACTAGTAACCCCGACGAGCAGTACTTC. Residues: CASSILTSNPDEQYF.

V and J are TRBV6-5 and TRBJ2-7; D may be TRBD1 (6 bases). Germline CDR1 is MNHEY and CDR2 is SVGAGI. The CDR3 spans 15 residues. V was clipped by 0 bases and J by 2 bases, with 11 bases between them. The CDR3 sequence is CASSYSSAGAYEQYF. The DNA of the CDR3 is TGTGCCAGCAGTTACTCGAGTGCAGGGGCCTACGAGCAGTACTTC.

This sequence joins TRBV2 and TRBJ1-5, with a tentative D call TRBD1 (6 bases). The germline CDR1 and CDR2 sequences are SNHLY and FYNNEI. This CDR3 comprises 14 residues. V lost 6 bases, J lost 4 bases, and 13 bases lay in between. The CDR3 bases are TGTGCCAGCAGGGATTCCGGGACAAATCAGCCCCAGCATTTT. It specifies CASRDSGTNQPQHF.

This clone occurred once. The J gene is TRBJ2-7, the V gene TRBV7-9; a possible D gene is TRBD2 (5 bases). CDR1 SEHNR and CDR2 FQNEAQ come from the germline V gene (reference sequence). The V end lost 3 bases, the J end lost 6 bases, and 12 bases lay between the germline ends. The CDR3 is made up of 13 amino acids. The CDR3 spells CASSLKGAGEQYF. The CDR3 DNA is TGTGCCAGCAGCTTGAAGGGTGCGGGCGAGCAGTACTTC.

The gene calls are TRBV6-1 and TRBJ1-5; 7 nucleotides line up with TRBD1. The CDR3 contains 13 residues. CDR1 and CDR2 from the germline V gene are MNHNS and SASEGT. V trimming: 6 bases; J trimming: 4 bases; junction bases outside the gene matches: 3. This CDR3 is CASRTGINQPQHF. For the CDR3, the DNA is TGTGCCAGCAGGACAGGGATAAATCAGCCCCAGCATTTT.

The chain is built from TRBV13 and TRBJ1-3; D ambiguous. This CDR3 is built from 15 residues. The germline V gene encodes CDR1 PRHDT and CDR2 FYEKMQ (reference sequence). The V gene lost 5 bases and the J gene lost 2 bases, with 13 bases spanning the gap. CDR3 DNA: TGTGCCAGCAGCGCTCTGGGAGGTACTGGAAACACCATATATTTT. Its protein product is CASSALGGTGNTIYF. The full variable domain, completed using reference TRBV13 and TRBJ1-3, is AAGVIQSPRHLIKEKRETATLKCYPIPRHDTVYWYQQGPGQDPQFLISFYEKMQSDKGSIPDRFSAQQFSDYHSELNMSSLELGDSALYFCASSALGGTGNTIYFGEGSWLTVV.

The V call is TRBV12-5, the J call TRBJ2-2; 12 bases match TRBD2. With 3 bases clipped from V and 1 base from J, the junction kept 6 bases outside the gene matches. The CDR3 is 18 residues long. The germline gives CDR1 LGHNT, CDR2 FRNRAP. This chain's CDR3 is CASGFLAGGPGNTGELFF. In DNA, the CDR3 is TGTGCTAGTGGTTTTCTAGCGGGAGGGCCGGGGAACACCGGGGAGCTGTTTTTT.

The chain recombines TRBV4-1 with TRBJ1-2; D is perhaps TRBD1 (5 bases). CDR1 is MGHRA, CDR2 YSYEKL, per germline. The CDR3 covers 20 residues. Trimming shortened V by 7 bases and J by 3 bases, and 33 bases separated the two germline ends. The CDR3 protein is CASTRGQGSDYLNPDYGYTF. The CDR3 bases are TGCGCCAGCACCAGAGGTCAGGGAAGCGATTACCTTAACCCCGACTATGGCTACACCTTC.

This sequence joins TRBV18 and TRBJ2-5; a possible D gene is TRBD1 (5 bases). CDR1 and CDR2 (germline): KGHSH, LQKENI. V shed 6 bases and J shed 5 bases, with 13 bases lying between them. This CDR3 contains 13 residues. The CDR3 sequence: CASSVGDGETQYF. DNA for the CDR3: TGTGCCAGCTCCGTAGGGGATGGTGAGACCCAGTACTTC.

The V and J genes are TRBV11-3 and TRBJ2-1, with a weak D call TRBD2 (5 bases). This CDR3 region has 13 residues. The V end lost 0 bases, the J end lost 16 bases, and 16 bases lay between the germline ends. CDR1 is SGHNT, CDR2 YENEEA, per germline. DNA for the CDR3: TGTGCCAGCAGCTTAGACCCTCGGGGAAAGACCTTCTTC. Protein: CASSLDPRGKTFF.

CDR3 coding DNA: TGCGCCAGCAGCTTGGATCCAGTCAACACTGAAGCTTTCTTT. It is translated as CASSLDPVNTEAFF. The chain is built from TRBV5-1 and TRBJ1-1; D ambiguous. Germline CDR1 is SGHRS and CDR2 is YFSETQ. V was shortened by 0 bases and J by 2 bases, with 8 bases between the two germline ends. CDR3 length: 14 amino acids.

This clone occurred once. The J gene is TRBJ2-1, the V gene TRBV11-3; 14 bases fit TRBD2. V lost 4 bases to trimming and J lost 0 bases; unmatched junction nucleotides: 11. The CDR3 length is 20 residues. Germline CDR1 and CDR2: SGHNT and YENEEA. The chain's CDR3 is CASSSKRTSGGPSSYNEQFF. In DNA, the CDR3 is TGTGCCAGCAGCTCGAAGAGGACTAGCGGGGGGCCGAGCTCCTACAATGAGCAGTTCTTC. The full variable domain, with the rest looked up from reference TRBV11-3 and TRBJ2-1, is EAGVVQSPRYKIIEKKQPVAFWCNPISGHNTLYWYLQNLGQGPELLIRYENEEAVDDSQLPKDRFSAERLKGVDSTLKIQPAELGDSAVYLCASSSKRTSGGPSSYNEQFFGPGTRLTVL.

This chain links TRBV4-1 with TRBJ1-6, with D possibly TRBD1 on 6 matching bases. Germline V gives CDR1 MGHRA, CDR2 YSYEKL. Trimming stripped 1 base from V and 5 bases from J, with 15 bases between. The CDR3 is 17 amino acids. The CDR3 coding sequence is TGCGCCAGCAGCCAAGGTGGCAGGGGTCCCCATAATTCACCCCTCCACTTT. This codes for CASSQGGRGPHNSPLHF.